The 12 T cell receptor beta chains presented below share a single source sample, sequenced in a study of prognosis after radiotherapy for stage I lung cancer. It was by two-round multiplex PCR that TCR beta CDR3 was amplified from genomic DNA. Used in first-round PCR were primers specific to each TRBV and TRBJ gene. MiXCR was run by TCRdb on the multiplex PCR reads, yielding one entry per CDR3 protein. The table lists 17,000 or so distinct CDR3 sequences, about 46% of them singletons, with roughly 37% in the top ten. The source material was PBMCs, sampled before or after stereotactic body radiation therapy (not recorded which). The receptor set was obtained from a donor over 45 with non-small cell lung cancer.

This clonotype was counted at least ten times. This rearrangement joins TRBV3-1 to TRBJ1-2; the D is unclear. Germline V lookup: CDR1 LGHDT, CDR2 YNNKEL (reference sequence). The CDR3 extends over 14 amino acids. V lost 1 base, J lost 5 bases, and 11 bases lay in between. DNA for the CDR3: TGTGCCAGCAGCCAAGGCTCAGCCTCTTATGGCTACACCTTC. Its protein is CASSQGSASYGYTF.

This clonotype was counted only a few times. The chain couples TRBV5-4 to TRBJ2-3; D ambiguous. Trimming took off 0 bases at V and 6 bases at J, with 8 bases between the two ends. This CDR3 spans 13 amino acids. The germline V gene encodes CDR1 SGHNT and CDR2 YYREEE (reference sequence). CDR3 amino acids: CASSLVGADTQYF. The DNA of the CDR3 is TGTGCCAGCAGCTTGGTCGGCGCGGATACGCAGTATTTT.

This clonotype was counted ten times or more. The rearrangement joins TRBV20-1 to TRBJ2-7, with 9 bases matching TRBD1. Trimming removed 2 bases from V and 5 bases from J; junction bases left unmatched: 7. The CDR3 length is 14 residues. Germline assignment: CDR1 DFQATT and CDR2 SNEGSKA (reference sequence). The CDR3 region has the DNA TGCAGTGCTAGACCCGGGACAGGGACCGACGAGCAGTACTTC. Protein sequence: CSARPGTGTDEQYF.

By proportion, this clonotype is medium-sized (0.01 to 0.1%). The V and J genes are TRBV5-1 and TRBJ2-7; 8 nucleotides agree with TRBD1. The germline gives CDR1 SGHRS, CDR2 YFSETQ. This CDR3 has 15 amino acids. With V trimmed by 0 bases and J by 4 bases, 6 bases remained unmatched. The CDR3 reads CASSLETGDLYEQYF. The DNA of the CDR3 is TGCGCCAGCAGCTTGGAGACAGGGGACTTATACGAGCAGTACTTC.

This clonotype was recorded at least ten times. The V gene is TRBV7-9, the J gene TRBJ2-1, with D perhaps TRBD1 (7 bases). The CDR3 spans 16 residues. V was cut by 4 bases and J by 3 bases, with 16 bases left in between. Germline lookup yields CDR1 SEHNR and CDR2 FQNEAQ (reference sequence). The CDR3 is CASSSRGGQDYNEQFF. In DNA, the CDR3 is TGTGCCAGCAGCTCAAGGGGAGGACAGGACTACAATGAGCAGTTCTTC.

The sample holds many counts of this clonotype. V is TRBV6-1 and J is TRBJ2-6, with 10 bases that match TRBD1. CDR1 is MNHNS and CDR2 is SASEGT in the germline V gene. CDR3 length: 16 amino acids. V lost 11 bases to trimming and J lost 1 base; unmatched junction nucleotides: 8. The CDR3 DNA sequence: TGTGCCTCATCGGGACAGGGGACGTCTGGGGCCAACGTCCTGACTTTC. It is translated as CASSGQGTSGANVLTF.

In its sample, this clonotype was seen many times. V usage is TRBV6-5 and J usage is TRBJ1-1, with D tentatively TRBD1 (5 bases). Germline CDR1 and CDR2: MNHEY and SVGAGI. V gave up 0 bases and J gave up 3 bases, with 8 bases separating them. The CDR3 sequence is 14 residues long. The CDR3 here is CASSYSPRDTEAFF. CDR3 sequence (DNA): TGTGCCAGCAGTTACTCGCCCAGGGACACTGAAGCTTTCTTT.

This clonotype was seen repeatedly, ten times or more. The rearrangement links TRBV11-3 to TRBJ2-1, with TRBD1 identical over 8 bases. The germline V gene encodes CDR1 SGHNT and CDR2 YENEEA. V lost 1 base to trimming and J lost 8 bases; unmatched junction nucleotides: 7. This CDR3 spans 15 amino acids. CDR3 DNA: TGTGCCAGCAGCTTAGGACAGGGGTTTAGCGATGAGCAGTTCTTC. Translated, it gives CASSLGQGFSDEQFF.

In its sample, this clonotype was seen many times. CDR3 in amino acids: CSARAGQELNYGYTF. In DNA, the CDR3 is TGCAGTGCTAGAGCCGGACAGGAGCTAAACTATGGCTACACCTTC. The rearrangement links TRBV20-1 to TRBJ1-2, with 7 bases identical to TRBD1. V lost 1 base, J lost 2 bases, and 7 bases stayed unmatched. The CDR3 spans 15 residues. Per the germline V gene, CDR1 is DFQATT and CDR2 is SNEGSKA (reference sequence).

This clonotype showed up many times. V gene TRBV9 combines with J gene TRBJ2-5; D possibly corresponds to TRBD2 (5 bases). Germline V gives CDR1 SGDLS, CDR2 YYNGEE. V was trimmed by 3 bases and J by 0 bases, leaving 9 bases between them. The CDR3 is 14 residues long. In DNA, the CDR3 is TGTGCCAGCAGCGCGGACTTACACCAAGAGACCCAGTACTTC. Translating gives CASSADLHQETQYF.

The genes are TRBV20-1 and TRBJ2-7, with D tentatively TRBD1 or TRBD2 (7 bases each). Per the germline V gene, CDR1 is DFQATT and CDR2 is SNEGSKA (reference sequence). Trimming shortened V by 6 bases and J by 2 bases, and 20 bases separated the two germline ends. The CDR3 loop spans 15 amino acids. The CDR3 region is CSARQGLGLPYEQYF. CDR3 sequence (DNA): TGCAGTGCCCGACAGGGCCTGGGACTACCCTACGAGCAGTACTTC.

Comments on this clonotype: A far larger clone is only one base removed, so a read error is likely. The genes are TRBV7-9 and TRBJ2-5; either TRBD1 or TRBD2 may supply D (5 bases each). Trimming left V 4 bases short and J 10 bases short, with 16 bases between. Looked up from germline, CDR1 is SEHNR and CDR2 is FQNEAQ (reference sequence). The length of the CDR3 is 13 residues. Here the CDR3 DNA reads TGTGCCAGCAGCTCCCAGTCCTGGGGGAACCAGTACTTC. Translated: CASSSQSWGNQYF. Complete variable domain (other parts from reference TRBV7-9 and TRBJ2-5): DTGVSQNPRHKITKRGQNVTFRCDPISEHNRLYWYRQTLGQGPEFLTYFQNEAQLEKSRLLSDRFSAERPKGSFSTLEIQRTEQGDSAMYLCASSSQSWGNQYFGPGTRLLVL.